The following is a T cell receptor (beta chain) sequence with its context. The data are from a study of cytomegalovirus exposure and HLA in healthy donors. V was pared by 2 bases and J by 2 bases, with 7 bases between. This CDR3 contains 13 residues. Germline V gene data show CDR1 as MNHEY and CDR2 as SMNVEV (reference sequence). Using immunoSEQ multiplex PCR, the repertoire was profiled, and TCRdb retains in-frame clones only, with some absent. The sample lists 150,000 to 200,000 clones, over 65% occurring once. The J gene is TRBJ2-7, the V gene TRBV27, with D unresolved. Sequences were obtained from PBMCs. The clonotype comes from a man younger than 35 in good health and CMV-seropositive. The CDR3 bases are TGTGCCAGCAGTTTAGGCCCAACCTACGAGCAGTACTTC. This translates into CASSLGPTYEQYF.